This TCR beta chain was profiled in a study of blood T cell repertoires in COVID-19. Across the whole study: COVID-19 samples, acute and convalescent, were from the United States, Italy and Spain. T cells, B-cell-depleted T cells, or PBMCs provided the cDNA or gDNA that served as material.

In the original workflow: For nucleated cells, counts were estimated from reference gene primer amplification. Data came from immunoSEQ multiplex PCR; TCRdb stores just in-frame clones and leaves some out. The V and J calls and clone size were taken over from that table, and D and trimming were inferred from the DNA. The table records nearly 350,000 clones, 65% to 85% of them present only once. Input material: peripheral blood. The receptor was derived from a man aged 25 to 40 with active or convalescent COVID-19.

This CDR3 reads CASSKGLANTEAFF. As DNA, the CDR3 is TGTGCCAGCAGTAAGGGGCTCGCGAACACTGAAGCTTTCTTT. The V and J genes are TRBV7-8 and TRBJ1-1; D is perhaps TRBD1 (5 bases). The CDR3 is made up of 14 amino acids. Germline V gene sequence: CDR1 SGHVS, CDR2 FQNEAQ. Between the trimmed V and J ends, which lost 6 bases and 1 base, there was a span of 12 bases.